This TCR beta chain was obtained from a study of neurological immune-mediated disorders. Study results and caveats: The multiple sclerosis repertoire cluster had no clinical or MRI correlate. No CDR3 amino acid sequences recurred among expanded clones across subjects, suggesting private repertoires in all groups.

Each sequencing run yielded over 160 million TCR-beta sequences from 15-18 subjects. From the 5' RACE reads, TCRdb called clonotypes with MiXCR, one entry per CDR3 protein. The table includes 50,000 to 80,000 distinct CDR3 sequences, roughly 3.2% detected once. This clonotype was detected a few times. Its target is unknown. The junction had 16 bases not matched to a gene; V was cut back by 2 bases and J by 5 bases. This CDR3 is 19 amino acids long. Germline V gene data show CDR1 as MNHNS and CDR2 as SASEGT. The V and J genes are TRBV6-1 and TRBJ2-1; TRBD2 matches at 9 bases. The source material was PBMCs. The source is a man between 35 and 55 years old with multiple sclerosis. The CDR3 loop is CASSERGWASGNRNNEQFF. CDR3 coding DNA: TGTGCCAGCAGTGAACGAGGTTGGGCTAGCGGGAACAGAAACAATGAGCAGTTCTTC.